This T cell receptor (beta chain) was profiled in a study of cytomegalovirus exposure and HLA in healthy donors. Study results and limitations: It was taken for granted in presence/absence analyses that sequencing depth across donors was roughly uniform.

Points on this clone: Its cognate antigen is unknown.

Healthy bone marrow donors supplied every sample. Vbeta (60) and Jbeta (13) primers were used in the PCR. As processed by the authors: It was a later analysis that counted about 80 million unique TCR beta chains, of which 9 million to 13 million were shared. Some clones are missing from TCRdb's copy, which holds only in-frame ones; the method was immunoSEQ multiplex PCR. V, J and clone size are those of that table, while D and trimming were read from the DNA. The sample shows 100,000 to 150,000 clones, approximately 80% of them seen only once. Trimming removed 5 bases from V and 0 bases from J; junction bases left unmatched: 10. Germline CDR1 is GTSNPN and CDR2 is SVGIG (reference sequence). This CDR3 has 17 amino acids.

Sequenced material: PBMCs. This rearrangement joins TRBV30 to TRBJ2-3; TRBD2 matches at 11 bases. The sequence came from a woman aged 40 to 50 in good health and CMV-seronegative. CDR3 loop: CAWAPGTSGLSTDTQYF. The CDR3 DNA is TGTGCCTGGGCGCCCGGGACTAGCGGTCTCAGCACAGATACGCAGTATTTT.